The next 7 T cell receptor beta chains were all read from a single sample in a study of blood T cell repertoires in COVID-19 (dated by TCRdb to the early 2020s). Libraries were constructed by the immunoSEQ multiplex PCR assay. What TCRdb holds here is the immuneACCESS table cut down to in-frame rearrangements. Part of the clones is not present; checked against another copy, under half of the missing clones reflect an unresolved V gene, and the others are unexplained. For this sample the table gives about 150,000 clones, of which 85% to 90% were detected only once. Roughly 13% of the sample belongs to the ten largest clones. Sequenced sample: peripheral blood. These receptors all come from a man aged 18 to 30 with COVID-19, enrolled during active disease.

V gene TRBV6-2 or TRBV6-3 combines with J gene TRBJ2-3; D might be TRBD2 (5 bases). The germline CDR1 and CDR2 sequences are MNHEY and SVGEGT. The CDR3 runs 20 residues. V gave up 2 bases and J gave up 0 bases, with 24 bases separating them. This CDR3 reads CASSYVDLLLATSSTDTQYF. CDR3 nucleotides: TGTGCCAGCAGTTACGTGGACTTGCTTCTCGCCACCTCTAGCACAGATACGCAGTATTTT.

This chain connects TRBV7-8 to TRBJ2-5, with D tentatively TRBD2 (5 bases). Looked up from germline, CDR1 is SGHVS and CDR2 is FQNEAQ. Trimming took off 1 base at V and 1 base at J, with 10 bases between the two ends. The CDR3 has 15 residues. CDR3 DNA sequence: TGTGCCAGCAGCTTAGAGGCTAGCTCCCAAGAGACCCAGTACTTC. This gives the protein CASSLEASSQETQYF.

The chain uses TRBV27 and TRBJ2-5, with unresolved D. Trimming removed 5 bases from V and 2 bases from J, with 9 bases in between. CDR1 and CDR2 from the germline V gene are MNHEY and SMNVEV (reference sequence). The CDR3 extends over 13 amino acids. The CDR3 spells CASSDRVQETQYF. The CDR3 DNA reads as TGTGCCAGCAGTGACCGGGTACAAGAGACCCAGTACTTC.

The rearrangement links TRBV27 to TRBJ2-7, with 7 bases identical to TRBD2. The germline V gene has CDR1 MNHEY and CDR2 SMNVEV (reference sequence). This CDR3 spans 15 amino acids. V dropped 2 bases and J dropped 3; count of bases not matched to a gene: 7. CDR3 residues: CASSLGLGGIYEQYF. The CDR3 DNA sequence: TGTGCCAGCAGTTTAGGACTAGGAGGGATCTACGAGCAGTACTTC.

The chain uses TRBV5-8 and TRBJ1-5; 9 nucleotides agree with TRBD1. Per the germline V gene, CDR1 is SGHTS and CDR2 is YDEGEE. Unmatched junction bases numbered 7, after V lost 0 bases and J lost 9 bases. This CDR3 region has 15 residues. CDR3 loop: CASSLEGQGGRPQHF. In nucleotides, the CDR3 is TGTGCCAGCAGCTTGGAGGGACAGGGAGGAAGGCCCCAGCATTTT.

The genes are TRBV5-6 and TRBJ2-6; 7 bases fit TRBD1. The CDR3 length is 17 residues. Germline-derived CDR1 and CDR2 are SGHDT and YYEEEE. The V segment lost 5 bases and the J segment 2 bases; nucleotides outside the gene matches: 10. The DNA for the CDR3 is TGTGCCAGCAGTCCTAGGACAGGATGGACTGGGGCCAACGTCCTGACTTTC. The encoded protein is CASSPRTGWTGANVLTF.

The rearrangement joins TRBV21-1 to TRBJ2-7; the table's D gene call, TRBD2, was not cross checked with the DNA. TRBV21-1 is given as a pseudogene. The length of the CDR3 is 17 residues. CDR3 bases: TGTGCCAGCAGCCGCTGGTACGGGACTAGCGGTCCCTACGAGCAGTACTTC. Translated, it gives CASSRWYGTSGPYEQYF.